This is a list of T cell receptor beta chains from one sample in a study of T cell clonotyping in hematopoietic cell transplantation. Assay used: immunoSEQ multiplex PCR; TCRdb lists only in-frame clones, some missing. Here the sample spans fewer than 8,000 clones, approximately 94% being singletons. The sample here was peripheral blood mononuclear cells, taken 30 days after allogeneic stem cell transplant. These receptors all come from a male patient in his sixties who had an allogeneic stem cell transplant from an unrelated donor, so T cells may come from the graft donor. Some clones in this sample may be carry-over from other donors' samples. CDR3s include the opening cysteine and the closing phenylalanine or tryptophan. D genes are given only for firm matches. Clone size is shown for a subset of rows, as once, few, many or a class of expanded clone.

NA | TRBJ2-7 | TRBV14 | NA | TGTGCCAGCAGCCAAGAAGCCGGGGTGCTCTTCGAGCAGTACTTC | CASSQEAGVLFEQYF
NA | TRBJ2-3 | TRBV7-9 | NA | TGTGCCAGCAGCTTAAGGGTTAGTCCGGACACAGATACGCAGTATTTT | CASSLRVSPDTDTQYF
TRBD2 | TRBJ2-2 | TRBV7-3 | NA | TGTGCCAGCAGCTTCGGGAGGGCAGGCACCGGGGAGCTGTTTTTT | CASSFGRAGTGELFF
NA | TRBJ1-2 | TRBV27 | NA | TGTGCCAGCAGTTTTGGGGATGGCTATGGCTACACCTTC | CASSFGDGYGYTF
NA | TRBJ2-1 | TRBV9 | NA | TGTGCCAGCAGCGGGATGGAGGGCCAGTTGAGTGAGCAGTTCTTC | CASSGMEGQLSEQFF
TRBD2 | TRBJ2-2 | TRBV19 | NA | TGTGCCAGTAGTATCTTGGTAGCGGGAGGACTCCTCTCCGGGGAGCTGTTTTTT | CASSILVAGGLLSGELFF
NA | TRBJ2-5 | TRBV20-1 | NA | TGCAGTGCCCCCCCCACAGAGACCCAGTACTTC | CSAPPTETQYF
TRBD1 | TRBJ2-7 | TRBV7-9 | NA | TGTGCCAGCAGCTCGGGACAGATCTCCTACGAGCAGTACTTC | CASSSGQISYEQYF
TRBD1 | TRBJ1-1 | TRBV11-3 | NA | TGTGCCAGCAGCTATCGACAGGGAAACACTGAAGCTTTCTTT | CASSYRQGNTEAFF
NA | TRBJ1-5 | TRBV4-1 | NA | TGCGCCAGCAGCCAAGAAATCCGCAGGTACAATCAGCCCCAGCATTTT | CASSQEIRRYNQPQHF
NA | TRBJ2-7 | TRBV7-8 | NA | TGTGCCAGCAGCTCCCGGACCGGAGCCTACGAGCAGTACTTC | CASSSRTGAYEQYF
NA | TRBJ2-7 | TRBV7-9 | NA | TGTGCCAGCAGCGGATGGACATCGACCTCCTACGAGCAGTACTTC | CASSGWTSTSYEQYF
TRBD1 | TRBJ1-1 | TRBV4-1 | NA | TGCGCCAGCAGCCATCGGACAGGGACAAACACTGAAGCTTTCTTT | CASSHRTGTNTEAFF
NA | TRBJ2-3 | TRBV6-6 | once | TGTGCCAGCACGCGATCTAGCACAGATACGCAGTATTTT | CASTRSSTDTQYF
NA | TRBJ2-7 | TRBV21-1 | NA | TGTGCCAGCAGCCCCGGGAATCAGGCCCAGCCCTACGAGCAGTACTTC | CASSPGNQAQPYEQYF
TRBD1 | TRBJ1-1 | TRBV6-6 | NA | TGTGCCAGCAGTTACCCGCCGGGACAGGGTTTCACTGAAGCTTTCTTT | CASSYPPGQGFTEAFF
NA | TRBJ2-6 | TRBV27 | NA | TGTGCCAGCAGTTTAGCGGGACAAGGTGGGGCCAACGTCCTGACTTTC | CASSLAGQGGANVLTF
NA | TRBJ2-3 | TRBV11-1 | NA | TGTGCCAGCAGCTTGACCTCGAGGGGGGGAGGTGAAGATACGCAGTATTTT | CASSLTSRGGGEDTQYF
NA | TRBJ1-1 | TRBV6-1 | NA | TGTGCCAGCACCCCGGGACTCTTTAACACTGAAGCTTTCTTT | CASTPGLFNTEAFF
TRBD1 | TRBJ2-1 | TRBV2 | NA | TGTGCCACCCTACAGGGGGCCTCCTACAATGAGCAGTTCTTC | CATLQGASYNEQFF
NA | TRBJ1-5 | TRBV28 | once | TGTGCCAGCAGCCCCGTAACATTACGTTGGCCCCAGCATTTT | CASSPVTLRWPQHF
NA | TRBJ1-4 | TRBV2 | NA | TGTGCCAGCAAAGGGCTTCGGACAACTAATGAAAAACTGTTTTTT | CASKGLRTTNEKLFF
NA | TRBJ1-5 | TRBV28 | NA | TGTGCCAGCATCAAATGGGGGGGTTACCAGCCCCAGCATTTT | CASIKWGGYQPQHF